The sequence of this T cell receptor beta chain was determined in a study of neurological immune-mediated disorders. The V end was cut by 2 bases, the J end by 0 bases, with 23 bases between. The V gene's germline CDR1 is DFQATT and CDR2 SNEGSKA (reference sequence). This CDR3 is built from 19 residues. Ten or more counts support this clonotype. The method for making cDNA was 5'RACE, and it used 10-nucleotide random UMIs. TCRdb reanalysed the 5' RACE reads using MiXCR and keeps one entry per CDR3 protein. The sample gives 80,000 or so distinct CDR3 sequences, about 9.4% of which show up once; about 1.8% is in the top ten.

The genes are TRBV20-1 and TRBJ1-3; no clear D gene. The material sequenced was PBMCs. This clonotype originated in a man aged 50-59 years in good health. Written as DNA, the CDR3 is TGCAGTGCTAGATCTACCCGTGGCACGGCTGAATTCTCTGGAAACACCATATATTTT. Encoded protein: CSARSTRGTAEFSGNTIYF.